These 13 T cell receptor beta chains share one sample of origin, sequenced in a study of T cell repertoires in cytomegalovirus infection. No antigen has been assigned to these receptors. TCRdb called the reads again in MiXCR, with one record for every CDR3 protein. The sample has about 68,000 distinct CDR3 sequences; under 25% are singletons. Sequencing used PBMCs, sequenced either directly or after in vitro stimulation (not recorded which). These receptor sequences come from a human donor in good health (CMV status not recorded). Some clones in this sample may be carry-over from other donors' samples.

The rearrangement links TRBV10-3 to TRBJ2-6, with 7 bases fitting TRBD1. The V gene end was trimmed by 4 bases and the J gene end by 1 base; junction bases not matched to a gene: 1. Germline lookup yields CDR1 ENHRY and CDR2 SYGVKD. The CDR3 contains 15 residues. The CDR3 sequence: CAISGGQSGANVLTF. The DNA of the CDR3 is TGTGCCATCAGTGGGGGACAGTCTGGGGCCAACGTCCTGACTTTC.

The gene calls are TRBV7-8 and TRBJ2-1, with D possibly being TRBD1 (6 bases). The CDR3 is 13 residues long. Germline V CDR1 and CDR2: SGHVS, FQNEAQ. V was clipped by 8 bases and J by 2 bases, with 10 bases between them. Here the CDR3 DNA reads TGTGCCAGCGGGCAGGGGACCTACAATGAGCAGTTCTTC. This gives the protein CASGQGTYNEQFF.

The rearrangement links TRBV4-3 to TRBJ1-5; D gene uncertain. The CDR3 consists of 14 residues. Germline-derived CDR1 and CDR2 are LGHNA and YSLEER. The V end lost 0 bases, the J end lost 5 bases, and 8 bases lay between the germline ends. The CDR3 bases are TGCGCCAGCAGCCAAGAGATACTGGATCAGCCCCAGCATTTT. This gives the protein CASSQEILDQPQHF.

The table lists this clonotype with a few counts. J is TRBJ1-1 and V is TRBV6-1; no clear D gene. The CDR3 loop spans 13 amino acids. CDR1 MNHNS and CDR2 SASEGT come from the germline V gene. V dropped 5 bases and J dropped 5 bases, with 12 bases sitting between them. For the CDR3, the DNA is TGTGCCAGCAGTAAGTACCGGGAAACTGAAGCTTTCTTT. It encodes CASSKYRETEAFF.

This chain connects TRBV28 to TRBJ2-7; TRBD2 matches at 15 bases. CDR3 length: 16 residues. The germline V gene has CDR1 MDHEN and CDR2 SYDVKM. Trimming removed 6 bases from V and 1 base from J; junction bases left unmatched: 4. CDR3 residues: CASRGTSGRISYEQYF. The CDR3, as DNA: TGTGCCAGCAGAGGGACTAGCGGGAGGATTTCCTACGAGCAGTACTTC.

V usage is TRBV6-2 or TRBV6-3 and J usage is TRBJ2-7; either TRBD1 or TRBD2 may supply D (5 bases each). The germline gives CDR1 MNHEY, CDR2 SVGEGT. Trimming left V 4 bases short and J 4 bases short, with 11 bases between. The CDR3 contains 13 residues. The CDR3 DNA sequence: TGTGCCAGCAGTTCCGGGACCAGTTACGAGCAGTACGTC. The encoded protein is CASSSGTSYEQYV.

This clonotype was observed a few times. The J gene is TRBJ2-5, the V gene TRBV24-1; TRBD2 might be the D (5 bases). The CDR3 is 15 residues long. Trimming removed 4 bases at V and 5 bases at J, with 16 bases between. Germline V gene sequence: CDR1 KGHDR, CDR2 SFDVKD. CDR3 sequence (DNA): TGTGCCACCAGTGACCCCGTGACCTCGGGGGAGACCCAGTACTTC. This translates into CATSDPVTSGETQYF.

This rearrangement joins TRBV6-5 to TRBJ2-2, with D possibly TRBD2 on 5 matching bases. Trimming removed 0 bases from V and 0 bases from J, with 8 bases in between. The CDR3 has 16 residues. From germline, CDR1 is MNHEY and CDR2 SVGAGI. CDR3 sequence reads: CASSYSWTPNTGELFF. CDR3 nucleotides: TGTGCCAGCAGTTACTCCTGGACTCCGAACACCGGGGAGCTGTTTTTT.

The chain combines TRBV18 with TRBJ1-5, with D possibly being TRBD1 (6 bases). Germline values: CDR1 KGHSH, CDR2 LQKENI. Trimming took 5 bases from V and 6 from J, leaving 17 bases between them. CDR3 length: 15 amino acids. The CDR3 DNA reads as TGTGCCAGCTCATCGGAGGGCCTAGGGGGTCAGCCCCAGCATTTT. It yields the protein CASSSEGLGGQPQHF.

This clonotype was counted only a few times. V and J are TRBV6-5 and TRBJ1-5; 7 bases line up with TRBD1. The V segment lost 5 bases and the J segment 0 bases; nucleotides outside the gene matches: 10. From germline, CDR1 is MNHEY and CDR2 SVGAGI. CDR3 size: 17 residues. The CDR3 region is CASSPGQSTYSNQPQHF. The CDR3 region has the DNA TGTGCCAGCAGTCCGGGACAGAGCACTTATAGCAATCAGCCCCAGCATTTT.

This clonotype has only a few counts. The rearrangement links TRBV5-4 to TRBJ2-7, with 8 positions matching TRBD1. Unmatched junction bases numbered 9, after V lost 4 bases and J lost 6 bases. Germline V gives CDR1 SGHNT, CDR2 YYREEE (reference sequence). The CDR3 is 14 residues long. CDR3 residues: CASSVGQGTAEQYF. CDR3 nucleotides: TGTGCCAGCAGCGTAGGACAGGGAACGGCCGAGCAGTACTTC.

The V call is TRBV2, the J call TRBJ1-1; TRBD1 agrees at 8 bases. With 5 bases clipped from V and 5 bases from J, the junction kept 10 bases outside the gene matches. CDR1 and CDR2 (germline): SNHLY, FYNNEI. The CDR3 sequence is 15 residues long. CDR3 sequence: CASSQDQGAWTEAFF. CDR3 sequence (DNA): TGTGCCAGCAGTCAAGATCAGGGGGCTTGGACTGAAGCTTTCTTT.

This rearrangement joins TRBV7-9 to TRBJ2-1; tentative D call: TRBD2 (5 bases). The CDR3 spans 16 residues. Germline V CDR1 and CDR2: SEHNR, FQNEAQ (reference sequence). V lost 3 bases and J lost 2, with 14 bases in between. This CDR3 is CASSFEGINPYNEQFF. The CDR3 nucleotides are TGTGCCAGCAGCTTCGAGGGAATCAACCCCTACAATGAGCAGTTCTTC.